One and the same sample provided the 20 T cell receptor beta chains below, sequenced in a study of CD8+ T cells in alopecia areata. Extracted RNA was reverse transcribed into cDNA, the sequencing template. Data came from immunoSEQ multiplex PCR; TCRdb stores just in-frame clones and leaves some out. In the table there are 140,000 to 150,000 clones, about nine tenths of which are singletons. The sample here was CD8+ T cells sorted from blood, taken at week 0. The receptors stem from a human donor with alopecia areata.

The chain is built from TRBV7-9 and TRBJ2-7, with 7 bases identical to TRBD1. J lost 3 bases, V lost 5 bases, and 4 bases had no gene match. This CDR3 has 13 amino acids. Germline CDR1 SEHNR, CDR2 FQNEAQ (reference sequence). In DNA form, the CDR3 reads TGTGCCAGCAGCCGGGGACAGTTCTACGAGCAGTACTTC. This encodes CASSRGQFYEQYF. Complete variable domain (other parts from reference TRBV7-9 and TRBJ2-7): DTGVSQNPRHKITKRGQNVTFRCDPISEHNRLYWYRQTLGQGPEFLTYFQNEAQLEKSRLLSDRFSAERPKGSFSTLEIQRTEQGDSAMYLCASSRGQFYEQYFGPGTRLTVT.

V usage is TRBV27 and J usage is TRBJ2-5, with 8 bases lining up with TRBD1. The ends lost 4 bases at V and 4 bases at J; junction bases unmatched: 5. This CDR3 has 14 residues. From germline, CDR1 is MNHEY and CDR2 SMNVEV (reference sequence). Written as DNA, the CDR3 is TGTGCCAGCAGTTCGACAGGGGACGGAGAGACCCAGTACTTC. This gives the protein CASSSTGDGETQYF.

The chain carries TRBV29-1 and TRBJ1-1, with TRBD1 as a possible D gene (6 bases). Trimming left V 5 bases short and J 0 bases short, with 16 bases between. The CDR3 is 15 residues long. Germline V lookup: CDR1 SQVTM, CDR2 ANQGSEA. The CDR3 is CSVKWGGDMNTEAFF. The CDR3 DNA follows: TGCAGCGTTAAGTGGGGGGGCGATATGAACACTGAAGCTTTCTTT.

This chain uses TRBV4-1 with TRBJ2-7, with D tentatively TRBD2 (6 bases). This CDR3 comprises 16 residues. In germline, CDR1 is MGHRA, CDR2 YSYEKL. V lost 0 bases and J 2 bases, leaving 14 bases between the germline ends. In DNA form, the CDR3 reads TGCGCCAGCAGCCAAGAGTCCGCGGGACCAGCCTACGAGCAGTACTTC. It codes for CASSQESAGPAYEQYF.

This clone has more than one count but fewer than ten. The chain combines TRBV19 with TRBJ2-6, with D unresolved. V gave up 7 bases and J gave up 1 base, with 8 bases separating them. Per the germline V gene, CDR1 is LNHDA and CDR2 is SQIVND (reference sequence). CDR3 length: 14 residues. For the CDR3, the DNA is TGTGCCAGTAAGAGGAGATCTGGGGCCAACGTCCTGACTTTC. The encoded protein is CASKRRSGANVLTF.

Comments on this clone: A far larger clone lies a single base away; this is likely a read error. This rearrangement joins TRBV7-9 to TRBJ2-3; D call uncertain. Germline V gene lookup returns CDR1 SEHNR and CDR2 FQNEAQ (reference sequence). CDR3 length equals 11 residues. The V gene lost 3 bases and the J gene lost 2 bases, with 0 bases spanning the gap. This chain's CDR3 is CASSFTDTQYF. CDR3 bases: TGTGCCAGCAGCTTCACAGATACGCAGTATTTT.

The genes are TRBV6-1 and TRBJ2-7, with 9 bases fitting TRBD2. The CDR3 is made up of 13 amino acids. Germline-derived CDR1 and CDR2 are MNHNS and SASEGT. Trimming at V came to 5 bases and at J to 6 bases, leaving 5 bases not matched to a gene. The CDR3 loop is CASSRLAGAEQYF. In DNA, the CDR3 is TGTGCCAGCAGTCGGTTAGCGGGAGCCGAGCAGTACTTC.

This chain connects TRBV29-1 to TRBJ2-1; 7 nucleotides line up with TRBD2. Germline V gene lookup returns CDR1 SQVTM and CDR2 ANQGSEA. V shed 5 bases, J shed 5 bases, and the junction held 6 bases outside the gene matches. The CDR3 runs 13 residues. CDR3 in amino acids: CSVLLAEDNEQFF. In DNA, the CDR3 is TGCAGCGTTTTGCTAGCGGAGGACAATGAGCAGTTCTTC.

This clone was observed a single time. The gene calls are TRBV25-1 and TRBJ1-1; D is uncertain. The CDR3 is made up of 13 amino acids. Germline loops: CDR1 MGHDK, CDR2 SYGVNS. Trimming stripped 9 bases from V and 0 bases from J, with 11 bases between. The CDR3 sequence is CASQEFMNTEAFF. For the CDR3, the DNA is TGTGCCAGTCAGGAGTTCATGAACACTGAAGCTTTCTTT.

J is TRBJ2-1 and V is TRBV29-1; D gene unclear. This CDR3 has 10 amino acids. Germline V gene lookup returns CDR1 SQVTM and CDR2 ANQGSEA. Trimming removed 7 bases at V and 15 bases at J, with 16 bases between. DNA for the CDR3: TGCAGCGCCCGCTGGGATTATCTGTTCTTC. Amino acid sequence: CSARWDYLFF.

The chain links TRBV29-1 to TRBJ2-7; TRBD2 agrees at 9 bases. The CDR3 has 15 amino acids. From germline, CDR1 is SQVTM and CDR2 ANQGSEA. Trimming cost V 1 base and J 3 bases; bases outside gene matches: 7. CDR3 DNA sequence: TGCAGCGTTGAAGCCCCGGGACTAGCTGTCTACGAGCAGTACTTC. Translation gives CSVEAPGLAVYEQYF.

The chain combines TRBV19 with TRBJ2-1; 11 nucleotides agree with TRBD2. V was clipped by 0 bases and J by 2 bases; unmatched bases: 6. CDR3 length equals 18 residues. Looked up from germline, CDR1 is LNHDA and CDR2 is SQIVND (reference sequence). The DNA for the CDR3 is TGTGCCAGTAGTATAGATCGTAGCGGGGGGGCCCCCTACAATGAGCAGTTCTTC. Amino acids: CASSIDRSGGAPYNEQFF.

The V call is TRBV7-9, the J call TRBJ2-7; TRBD1 matches 7 bases. Germline V gene sequence: CDR1 SEHNR, CDR2 FQNEAQ (reference sequence). The CDR3 spans 15 residues. Unmatched junction bases numbered 9, after V lost 2 bases and J lost 5 bases. As DNA, the CDR3 is TGTGCCAGCAGCTTAAGGGGGCAGGGGAGTGACGAGCAGTACTTC. It translates to CASSLRGQGSDEQYF.

This clone was observed a single time. The chain links TRBV7-8 to TRBJ2-3, with D possibly matching TRBD2 (5 bases). The CDR3 spans 14 residues. Germline CDR1 is SGHVS and CDR2 is FQNEAQ. V was shortened by 5 bases and J by 2 bases, with 11 bases between the two germline ends. The chain's CDR3 is CASSPGGFTDTQYF. CDR3 sequence (DNA): TGTGCCAGCAGCCCCGGCGGGTTCACAGATACGCAGTATTTT.

The J gene is TRBJ2-1, the V gene TRBV5-1; D gene unclear. The CDR3 extends over 14 amino acids. The germline V and J ends were trimmed by 3 bases and 5 bases, with 12 bases remaining between them. Germline loops: CDR1 SGHRS, CDR2 YFSETQ. As DNA, the CDR3 is TGCGCCAGCAGCTCGTTCATGCTCGACAATGAGCAGTTCTTC. Amino acid sequence: CASSSFMLDNEQFF.

This chain links TRBV19 with TRBJ1-1; no definite D call. Germline loops: CDR1 LNHDA, CDR2 SQIVND (reference sequence). Trimming left V 0 bases short and J 5 bases short, with 10 bases between. This CDR3 is built from 14 residues. CDR3 loop: CASSIDEGLTEAFF. Here the CDR3 DNA reads TGTGCCAGTAGTATAGACGAGGGCTTGACTGAAGCTTTCTTT.

This clone turned up a few times. J is TRBJ2-1 and V is TRBV15; D call uncertain. Germline V gene data show CDR1 as LNHNV and CDR2 as YYDKDF (reference sequence). CDR3 length: 13 amino acids. V lost 0 bases to trimming and J lost 4 bases, with 4 bases between them. The chain's CDR3 is CATSRDSYNEQFF. The DNA for the CDR3 is TGTGCCACCAGCAGAGACTCTTACAATGAGCAGTTCTTC.

This clone appeared once. The chain recombines TRBV7-6 with TRBJ2-7; TRBD2 aligns across 9 bases. The V gene end was trimmed by 5 bases and the J gene end by 0 bases; junction bases not matched to a gene: 5. The CDR3 is 15 amino acids. Per germline, CDR1 SGHVS and CDR2 FNYEAQ. CDR3 in amino acids: CASSPLAGSSYEQYF. The CDR3 bases are TGTGCCAGCAGCCCGCTAGCGGGGAGCTCCTACGAGCAGTACTTC.

V gene TRBV7-6 combines with J gene TRBJ1-1; unclear D gene. Between the trimmed V and J ends, which lost 2 bases and 2 bases, there was a span of 9 bases. Germline lookup yields CDR1 SGHVS and CDR2 FNYEAQ. CDR3 size: 14 residues. This CDR3 is CASSLTGGNTEAFF. The DNA for the CDR3 is TGTGCCAGCAGCTTAACGGGAGGCAACACTGAAGCTTTCTTT.

The V call is TRBV5-1, the J call TRBJ2-5; 10 positions agree with TRBD1. Germline-derived CDR1 and CDR2 are SGHRS and YFSETQ. V lost 3 bases, J lost 3 bases, and 2 bases stayed unmatched. There are 14 residues in the CDR3. The CDR3 reads CASSSGQGEETQYF. The DNA of the CDR3 is TGCGCCAGCAGCTCAGGACAGGGGGAAGAGACCCAGTACTTC.